The table lists the clone carrying this TCR beta chain with many counts. Its antigen is unknown. Amplification of TCR alpha and beta CDR3 regions from RNA used iRepertoire nested multiplex PCR. Tissue mRNA or PBMC total RNA, about 95-450 ng, went into one-step reverse transcription and amplification. TCRdb called the multiplex PCR reads again in MiXCR, with one record for every CDR3 protein. The sample consists of under 130,000 distinct CDR3 sequences, 25% to 35% of them appearing once. The sample is drawn from a study of glioma-infiltrating T cells. Study-wide findings and caveats: CDR3 overlap between tissue and blood was very small. Non-neoplastic patients had below-expected tissue-blood divergence, while all gliomas exceeded expectation.

CDR1 and CDR2 (germline): MNHNS, SASEGT. This CDR3 contains 15 residues. The V gene lost 6 bases and the J gene lost 0 bases, with 11 bases spanning the gap. J is TRBJ1-4 and V is TRBV6-1; D unclear. The sequenced material came from glioma tissue, nonneoplastic brain tissue, or PBMCs (not recorded which). This TCR was recovered from a human donor with low-grade glioma or glioblastoma, undergoing nonglioma brain surgery, or in good health (not recorded which). Here the CDR3 reads CASREDRTTNEKLFF. In nucleotides, the CDR3 is TGTGCCAGCAGGGAGGACCGGACAACTAATGAAAAACTGTTTTTT.